A single sample is the source of the 10 T cell receptor beta chains below, sequenced in a study of CD8 T cells in ankylosing spondylitis. One entry per CDR3 protein results from TCRdb running MiXCR on the 5' RACE reads. The sample lists 100,000 to 150,000 distinct CDR3 sequences; approximately 10% were seen once. Sequencing input: blood, either unsorted or a sorted T cell fraction (not recorded which). These receptor sequences come from a female donor with ankylosing spondylitis or in good health (not recorded which).

The table lists this clonotype with a few counts. This sequence joins TRBV9 and TRBJ1-4, with D tentatively TRBD1 (5 bases). Deletions cut 4 bases from V and 8 bases from J, with 15 bases between. Germline V gene sequence: CDR1 SGDLS, CDR2 YYNGEE. The CDR3 sequence is 14 residues long. CDR3 nucleotide sequence: TGTGCCAGCAGCTCGATTCCAGGGAGCGAAAAACTGTTTTTT. Protein: CASSSIPGSEKLFF. Using reference TRBV9 and TRBJ1-4 for the parts outside the CDR3, the full variable domain is DSGVTQTPKHLITATGQRVTLRCSPRSGDLSVYWYQQSLDQGLQFLIQYYNGEERAKGNILERFSAQQFPDLHSELNLSSLELGDSALYFCASSSIPGSEKLFFGSGTQLSVL.

Remarks on this clonotype: The junction shows a germline mismatch at one end, possibly a read error. V and J are TRBV7-9 and TRBJ2-7; TRBD2 might be the D (5 bases). The CDR3 spans 16 residues. Germline-derived CDR1 and CDR2 are SEHNR and FQNEAQ (reference sequence). The CDR3 protein is CVSSLGSGSSIYEQYF. The CDR3 nucleotides read TGTGTCAGCAGCTTGGGTTCGGGGAGCAGTATCTACGAGCAGTACTTC. Variable domain in full (rest from reference TRBV7-9 and TRBJ2-7): DTGVSQNPRHKITKRGQNVTFRCDPISEHNRLYWYRQTLGQGPEFLTYFQNEAQLEKSRLLSDRFSAERPKGSFSTLEIQRTEQGDSAMYLCVSSLGSGSSIYEQYFGPGTRLTVT.

In the case of this clonotype: This could be a read error, since a much larger clone is one nucleotide away. The conserved phenylalanine or tryptophan is not found at the CDR3 terminus, so this likely reflects a read error. The chain is built from TRBV25-1 and TRBJ2-7; D is ambiguous. The V gene lost 6 bases and the J gene lost 0 bases, with 3 bases spanning the gap. The CDR3 spans 11 residues. Germline V lookup: CDR1 MGHDK, CDR2 SYGVNS. The CDR3 sequence: CASRSSYEQYL. The CDR3 DNA reads as TGTGCCAGCAGGAGCTCCTACGAGCAGTACCTC.

This clonotype came up a few times. The gene calls are TRBV4-2 and TRBJ1-1, with a weak D call TRBD1 (6 bases). Germline CDR1 is LGHNA and CDR2 is YNFKEQ. CDR3 length equals 16 residues. The V gene lost 0 bases and the J gene lost 1 base, with 12 bases spanning the gap. CDR3 loop: CASSQEITGQNTEAFF. The CDR3 nucleotides read TGTGCCAGCAGCCAAGAGATCACGGGACAGAACACTGAAGCTTTCTTT.

About this clonotype: With a much larger clone just one base away, this may be a read error. V usage is TRBV18 and J usage is TRBJ2-2; 7 bases line up with TRBD2. The J segment lost 3 bases and the V segment lost 8 bases, leaving 6 bases of the junction unmatched. CDR1 KGHSH and CDR2 LQKENI come from the germline V gene. The CDR3 contains 14 residues. CDR3 nucleotides: TGTGCCAGCCCTACTGGGGGGGACACCGGGGAGCTGTTTTTT. Its translation: CASPTGGDTGELFF. The whole variable domain, remainder taken from reference TRBV18 and TRBJ2-2, is NAGVMQNPRHLVRRRGQEARLRCSPMKGHSHVYWYRQLPEEGLKFMVYLQKENIIDESGMPKERFSAEFPKEGPSILRIQQVVRGDSAAYFCASPTGGDTGELFFGEGSRLTVL.

This clonotype was recorded a few times. The chain couples TRBV7-7 to TRBJ2-2; 9 bases map to TRBD1. The CDR3 contains 15 residues. Germline CDR1 is SSHAT and CDR2 is FNYEAQ (reference sequence). The V gene end was trimmed by 5 bases and the J gene end by 3 bases; junction bases not matched to a gene: 4. The chain's CDR3 is CASSIDRGDTGELFF. CDR3 sequence (DNA): TGTGCCAGCAGCATCGACAGGGGGGACACCGGGGAGCTGTTTTTT. Full variable domain (missing parts from reference TRBV7-7 and TRBJ2-2): GAGVSQSPRYKVTKRGQDVTLRCDPISSHATLYWYQQALGQGPEFLTYFNYEAQPDKSGLPSDRFSAERPEGSISTLTIQRTEQRDSAMYRCASSIDRGDTGELFFGEGSRLTVL.

This clonotype was counted many times. The V call is TRBV7-3, the J call TRBJ2-1, with 9 bases matching TRBD1. In germline, CDR1 is SGHTA, CDR2 FQGTGA. CDR3 length equals 15 residues. V was pared by 2 bases and J by 8 bases, with 7 bases of the junction left unmatched. The CDR3 loop reads CASSLWGQGIHEQFF. The DNA of the CDR3 is TGTGCCAGCAGCTTATGGGGACAGGGCATCCATGAGCAGTTCTTC. Together with reference TRBV7-3 and TRBJ2-1, the CDR3 gives the full variable domain: GAGVSQTPSNKVTEKGKYVELRCDPISGHTALYWYRQSLGQGPEFLIYFQGTGAADDSGLPNDRFFAVRPEGSVSTLKIQRTERGDSAVYLCASSLWGQGIHEQFFGPGTRLTVL.

This clonotype occurred many times. V is TRBV6-2 or TRBV6-3 and J is TRBJ2-3; no firm D call. Germline V lookup: CDR1 MNHEY, CDR2 SVGEGT. V lost 10 bases to trimming and J lost 9 bases, with 17 bases between them. The CDR3 has 12 residues. For the CDR3, the DNA is TGTGCCACAACATCGGCTTACAAAACGCAGTATTTT. Protein sequence: CATTSAYKTQYF.

This clonotype showed up many times. The J gene is TRBJ2-7, the V gene TRBV28; the D gene could be TRBD1 or TRBD2 (6 bases each). Trimming removed 5 bases from V and 6 bases from J, with 20 bases in between. CDR1 and CDR2 (germline): MDHEN, SYDVKM. The CDR3 is made up of 15 amino acids. CDR3 protein: CASSPLSGAAGEQYF. The CDR3 nucleotides are TGTGCCAGCAGTCCCCTGTCGGGGGCGGCTGGCGAGCAGTACTTC.

This clonotype has ten or more counts. V usage is TRBV5-1 and J usage is TRBJ2-1, with 10 bases that match TRBD2. Germline V gives CDR1 SGHRS, CDR2 YFSETQ. V lost 2 bases and J lost 4; bases outside the gene matches: 3. The CDR3 runs to 15 residues. This chain's CDR3 is CASSFLAGAYNEQFF. The CDR3, as DNA: TGCGCCAGCAGCTTTCTAGCGGGGGCTTACAATGAGCAGTTCTTC. The whole variable domain, remainder taken from reference TRBV5-1 and TRBJ2-1, is KAGVTQTPRYLIKTRGQQVTLSCSPISGHRSVSWYQQTPGQGLQFLFEYFSETQRNKGNFPGRFSGRQFSNSRSEMNVSTLELGDSALYLCASSFLAGAYNEQFFGPGTRLTVL.